The 14 T cell receptor beta chains presented below share a single source sample, sequenced in a study of CD8 T cells in Susac syndrome. Random hexamers were used to reverse transcribe roughly 0.5 to 1 ug of RNA. MiXCR, run by TCRdb on the immunoSEQ multiplex PCR reads, gives a single entry per CDR3 protein. The sample has roughly 140,000 distinct CDR3 sequences, approximately 94% seen once; the top ten hold 0.2% to 0.25%. Sample: CD8+ T cells from PBMCs. These TCRs come from a human donor with multiple sclerosis.

The J gene is TRBJ2-2, the V gene TRBV7-9; D is ambiguous. V was pared by 2 bases and J by 1 base, with 2 bases between. Looked up from germline, CDR1 is SEHNR and CDR2 is FQNEAQ (reference sequence). This CDR3 region has 13 residues. CDR3 region: CASSLMNTGELFF. DNA for the CDR3: TGTGCCAGCAGCTTAATGAACACCGGGGAGCTGTTTTTT.

V gene TRBV24-1 combines with J gene TRBJ1-2; no clear D. Germline CDR1 is KGHDR and CDR2 is SFDVKD. The CDR3 totals 13 residues. V lost 3 bases and J lost 8, with 12 bases in between. CDR3 loop: CATSDMEGRGYTF. For the CDR3, the DNA is TGTGCCACCAGTGATATGGAGGGAAGGGGCTACACCTTC.

Details on this clonotype: One end of the junction does not line up with germline, which may come from a read error. The chain combines TRBV6-6 with TRBJ2-1; D gene ambiguous. In germline, CDR1 is MNHNY, CDR2 SVGAGI (reference sequence). The CDR3 totals 12 residues. CDR3 sequence reads: CANSYSRNEQFF. The DNA of the CDR3 is TGTGCCAACAGTTACTCGCGAAATGAGCAGTTCTTC.

This clonotype was seen once. This rearrangement joins TRBV20-1 to TRBJ2-7; D assignment may be TRBD1 or TRBD2 (6 bases each). This CDR3 has 19 amino acids. Trimming left V 0 bases short and J 2 bases short, with 26 bases between. Germline V gene data show CDR1 as DFQATT and CDR2 as SNEGSKA (reference sequence). CDR3 sequence: CSARDERDFTGLVTYEQYF. In nucleotides, the CDR3 is TGCAGTGCTAGAGACGAGAGGGACTTTACAGGGCTGGTTACCTACGAGCAGTACTTC.

The chain couples TRBV29-1 to TRBJ1-2; a weak D match, TRBD1 (5 bases). The germline CDR1 and CDR2 sequences are SQVTM and ANQGSEA. CDR3 length: 15 amino acids. V lost 6 bases to trimming and J lost 0 bases, with 17 bases between them. CDR3 sequence reads: CSVDLEGPTNYGYTF. The DNA for the CDR3 is TGCAGCGTGGACCTCGAGGGACCTACTAACTATGGCTACACCTTC.

This clonotype was found once. V and J are TRBV7-9 and TRBJ2-2, with D possibly matching TRBD1 (5 bases). V was shortened by 5 bases and J by 1 base, with 14 bases between the two germline ends. CDR1 is SEHNR and CDR2 is FQNEAQ in the germline V gene (reference sequence). CDR3 length: 16 residues. CDR3 sequence: CASSALRGLNTGELFF. CDR3 coding DNA: TGTGCCAGCAGCGCTCTTAGGGGTCTGAACACCGGGGAGCTGTTTTTT.

The chain recombines TRBV2 with TRBJ2-1; D unclear. Germline lookup yields CDR1 SNHLY and CDR2 FYNNEI. The CDR3 has 10 residues. Deletions cut 6 bases from V and 12 bases from J, with 9 bases between. CDR3 loop: CASSGRGQFF. The CDR3 DNA sequence: TGTGCCAGCAGCGGCCGCGGGCAGTTCTTC.

The rearrangement links TRBV30 to TRBJ2-7; D perhaps matches TRBD1 (5 bases). This CDR3 has 12 residues. In germline, CDR1 is GTSNPN, CDR2 SVGIG (reference sequence). V lost 7 bases and J lost 2, with 12 bases in between. The CDR3 loop reads CASVSGPYEQYF. The CDR3 bases are TGTGCCTCGGTGTCAGGGCCCTACGAGCAGTACTTC.

The CDR3 nucleotides read TGCGCCAGCAGCCGGGGAAGGGAGCAGTACTTC. Translation: CASSRGREQYF. V and J are TRBV4-1 and TRBJ2-7, with D hard to call. CDR1 and CDR2 from the germline V gene are MGHRA and YSYEKL. Deletions cut 4 bases from V and 7 bases from J, with 8 bases between. This CDR3 comprises 11 residues.

The J gene is TRBJ1-2, the V gene TRBV7-9; 9 bases line up with TRBD1. The germline V gene encodes CDR1 SEHNR and CDR2 FQNEAQ (reference sequence). Germline trimming cut 5 bases from V and 4 bases from J; bases unmatched to any gene: 11. The CDR3 sequence is 16 residues long. CDR3 nucleotide sequence: TGTGCCAGCAGCGCCCCACGGGACAGGGAGTTCTATGGCTACACCTTC. As protein: CASSAPRDREFYGYTF.

The chain employs TRBV7-9 and TRBJ2-7; D gene ambiguous. Germline CDR1 SEHNR, CDR2 FQNEAQ (reference sequence). V was trimmed by 4 bases and J by 3 bases, leaving 10 bases between them. The CDR3 length is 13 residues. The CDR3, as DNA: TGTGCCAGCAGCTCCCCCCCTAGCTACGAGCAGTACTTC. As protein: CASSSPPSYEQYF.

The genes are TRBV16 and TRBJ1-2; the D is unclear. Germline V gene lookup returns CDR1 KGHSY and CDR2 FQNENV. CDR3 size: 13 residues. Trimming stripped 2 bases from V and 4 bases from J, with 8 bases between. The CDR3 bases are TGTGCCAGCAGCCAAAGTCAGTCCTATGGCTACACCTTC. Encoded protein: CASSQSQSYGYTF.

V usage is TRBV28 and J usage is TRBJ2-7, with D perhaps TRBD1 or TRBD2 (6 bases each). The CDR3 length is 15 residues. From germline, CDR1 is MDHEN and CDR2 SYDVKM. V shed 6 bases and J shed 4 bases, with 19 bases lying between them. Written as DNA, the CDR3 is TGTGCCAGCAGCTCAAAGGGGGGCGCGAGATACGAGCAGTACTTC. Translation gives CASSSKGGARYEQYF.

The CDR3 region is CASSLGRGLLDEQYF. Written as DNA, the CDR3 is TGTGCCAGCAGTTTGGGCAGGGGGCTTCTCGACGAGCAGTACTTC. This rearrangement joins TRBV28 to TRBJ2-7; 8 bases are shared with TRBD1. V lost 3 bases and J lost 5; bases outside the gene matches: 9. The CDR3 is 15 residues long. Germline loops: CDR1 MDHEN, CDR2 SYDVKM.